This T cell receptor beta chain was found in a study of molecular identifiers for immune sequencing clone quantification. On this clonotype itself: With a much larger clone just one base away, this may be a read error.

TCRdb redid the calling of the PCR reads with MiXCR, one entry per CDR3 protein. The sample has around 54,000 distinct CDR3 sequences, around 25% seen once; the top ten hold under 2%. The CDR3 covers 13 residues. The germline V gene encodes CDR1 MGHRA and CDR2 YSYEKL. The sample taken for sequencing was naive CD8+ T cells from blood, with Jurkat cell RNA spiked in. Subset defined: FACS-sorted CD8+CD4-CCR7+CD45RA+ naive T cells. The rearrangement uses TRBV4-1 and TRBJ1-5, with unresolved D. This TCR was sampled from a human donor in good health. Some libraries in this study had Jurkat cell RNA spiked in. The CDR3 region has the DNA TGCGCCAGCAGCCAAGGGGTGAATCAGCCCCCGCATTTT. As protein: CASSQGVNQPPHF.